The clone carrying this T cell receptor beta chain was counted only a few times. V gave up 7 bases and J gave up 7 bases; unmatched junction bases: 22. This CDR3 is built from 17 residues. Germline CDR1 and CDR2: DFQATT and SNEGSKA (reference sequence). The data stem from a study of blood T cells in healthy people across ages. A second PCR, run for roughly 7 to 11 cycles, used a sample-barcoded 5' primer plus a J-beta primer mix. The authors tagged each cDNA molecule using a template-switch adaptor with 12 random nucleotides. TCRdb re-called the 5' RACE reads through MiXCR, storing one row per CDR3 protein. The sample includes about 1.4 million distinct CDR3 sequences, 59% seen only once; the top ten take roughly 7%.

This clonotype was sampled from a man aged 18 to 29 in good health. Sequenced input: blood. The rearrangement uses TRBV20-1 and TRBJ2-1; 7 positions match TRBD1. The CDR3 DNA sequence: TGCAGTGTTCACCCAGGGGGTGGGCTAGGTCCCGGGAATGAGCAGTTCTTC. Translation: CSVHPGGGLGPGNEQFF.